Described below is a single T cell receptor beta chain sequence and its context. The table came from immunoSEQ multiplex PCR; TCRdb's copy has only in-frame clones and leaves some out. The table lists nearly 9,500 clones, approximately 30% of them singletons. The data originate from a study of graft-versus-host responses after intestinal transplantation. Study-level background: The transplants performed in recipients were multivisceral, liver-intestinal, or isolated intestinal. Study-level results: Researchers found peak circulating GvH clone levels linked to early post-transplant HvG declines. Detected in recipient marrow were GvH clones, some of which were first observed in ileum or blood.

Responders (about 200,000, CFSE-labeled) met about 200,000 stimulators that were irradiated and violet-dye-labeled. The input for sequencing was alloreactive CD8+ T cells from a mixed lymphocyte reaction culture, taken before transplantation. Subset specified: CFSE-low proliferating T cells sorted from approximately six-day pre-transplant mixed lymphocyte reaction (GvH or HvG direction). The TCR comes from a human patient who was an organ donor for intestinal transplantation.

CDR3 sequence reads: CASSLSGEGQPQHF. The CDR3 DNA reads TGTGCCAGCAGTTTATCAGGGGAGGGTCAGCCCCAGCATTTT. J is TRBJ1-5 and V is TRBV27; D possibly corresponds to TRBD1 (5 bases). Trimming shortened V by 0 bases and J by 6 bases, and 9 bases separated the two germline ends. The CDR3 is made up of 14 amino acids. The V gene's germline CDR1 is MNHEY and CDR2 SMNVEV (reference sequence).